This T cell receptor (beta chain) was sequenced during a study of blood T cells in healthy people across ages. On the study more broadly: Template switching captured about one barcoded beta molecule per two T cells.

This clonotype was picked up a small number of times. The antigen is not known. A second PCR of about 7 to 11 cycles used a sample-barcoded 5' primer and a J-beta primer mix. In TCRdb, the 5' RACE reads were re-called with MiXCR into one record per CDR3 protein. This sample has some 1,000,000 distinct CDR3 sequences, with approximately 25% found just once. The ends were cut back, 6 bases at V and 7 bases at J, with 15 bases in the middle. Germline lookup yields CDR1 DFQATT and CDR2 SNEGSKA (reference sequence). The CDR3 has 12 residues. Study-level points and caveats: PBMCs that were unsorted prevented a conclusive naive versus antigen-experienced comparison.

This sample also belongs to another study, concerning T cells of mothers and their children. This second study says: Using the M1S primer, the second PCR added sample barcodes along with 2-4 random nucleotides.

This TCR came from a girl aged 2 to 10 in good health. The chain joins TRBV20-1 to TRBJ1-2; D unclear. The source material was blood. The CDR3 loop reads CSAMPMGSGYTF. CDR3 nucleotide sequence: TGCAGTGCGATGCCCATGGGCTCTGGCTACACCTTC.